Each of the 11 T cell receptor beta chains below was sequenced from the same sample in a study of human T cells and chemical hapten exposure. Each CDR3 protein is one row after TCRdb ran MiXCR on the RACE reads. The sample has tens of thousands of distinct CDR3 sequences, around 10% seen once. Indicated time point: patch test 3, about 24 weeks after DPC sensitization. Treatment given: therapeutic diphenylcyclopropenone sensitization with weekly scalp DPC. This material consisted of whole blood, taken in connection with sensitization to the hapten diphenylcyclopropenone (DPC). The receptors were sampled from a woman aged 45-59 years with alopecia areata. Some clones in this sample may be carry-over from other donors' samples.

This rearrangement joins TRBV18 to TRBJ2-7; TRBD1 agrees at 9 bases. The V segment lost 9 bases and the J segment 2 bases; nucleotides outside the gene matches: 11. Germline values: CDR1 KGHSH, CDR2 LQKENI. The CDR3 spans 15 residues. CDR3 bases: TGTGCCAGTACCTCACAGGGGGCCGGCCCCTACGAGCAGTACTTC. Encoded protein: CASTSQGAGPYEQYF.

A few counts support this clonotype. This chain links TRBV24-1 with TRBJ1-2; no firm D call. The CDR3 extends over 11 amino acids. Trimming removed 4 bases at V and 4 bases at J, with 3 bases between. Germline values: CDR1 KGHDR, CDR2 SFDVKD. The CDR3 nucleotides read TGTGCCACCAGTGACCCCTATGGCTACACCTTC. This gives the protein CATSDPYGYTF.

In its sample, this clonotype was seen a few times. V usage is TRBV4-2 and J usage is TRBJ1-1; TRBD1 matches at 9 bases. After removal of 3 bases from V and 1 base from J, the junction contained 3 bases not matched to a gene. This CDR3 is 15 amino acids long. Germline CDR1 is LGHNA and CDR2 is YNFKEQ. CDR3 region: CASSHRGQGNTEAFF. The CDR3 DNA sequence: TGTGCCAGCAGCCATCGGGGACAGGGGAACACTGAAGCTTTCTTT.

At least ten counts were recorded for this clonotype. V usage is TRBV3-1 and J usage is TRBJ2-7; 7 positions agree with TRBD1. The germline CDR1 and CDR2 sequences are LGHDT and YNNKEL (reference sequence). Trimming took 5 bases from V and 3 from J; bases not matched to a gene: 7. The CDR3 extends over 14 amino acids. The DNA for the CDR3 is TGTGCCAGCAGCTTCAACAGGGGCGACTACGAGCAGTACTTC. It specifies CASSFNRGDYEQYF.

The chain carries TRBV6-6 and TRBJ2-3; no firm D call. Trimming stripped 4 bases from V and 2 bases from J, with 10 bases between. The CDR3 is 14 amino acids. The germline gives CDR1 MNHNY, CDR2 SVGAGI (reference sequence). CDR3 amino acids: CASSSRANTDTQYF. Here the CDR3 DNA reads TGTGCCAGCAGTTCCCGGGCCAACACAGATACGCAGTATTTT.

This clonotype was observed a few times. The chain uses TRBV6-2 or TRBV6-3 and TRBJ2-3; D remains ambiguous. Germline V gene data show CDR1 as MNHEY and CDR2 as SVGEGT. This CDR3 has 14 amino acids. The V gene lost 4 bases and the J gene lost 2 bases, with 10 bases spanning the gap. This CDR3 reads CASSFTGYTDTQYF. The CDR3 DNA follows: TGTGCCAGCAGTTTTACCGGGTACACAGATACGCAGTATTTT.

This clonotype was seen a few times. V gene TRBV7-2 combines with J gene TRBJ2-2, with D uncertain. Per germline, CDR1 SGHTA and CDR2 FQGNSA. V gave up 5 bases and J gave up 3 bases, with 13 bases separating them. The length of the CDR3 is 15 residues. The CDR3 DNA reads as TGTGCCAGCAGCCCAGGCTGGCTGCACACCGGGGAGCTGTTTTTT. It specifies CASSPGWLHTGELFF. The variable domain in full, with the rest retrieved from reference TRBV7-2 and TRBJ2-2, is GAGVSQSPSNKVTEKGKDVELRCDPISGHTALYWYRQSLGQGLEFLIYFQGNSAPDKSGLPSDRFSAERTGGSVSTLTIQRTQQEDSAVYLCASSPGWLHTGELFFGEGSRLTVL.

This clonotype was counted between two and nine times. J is TRBJ2-7 and V is TRBV5-4; D is uncertain. The CDR3 loop spans 15 amino acids. The V gene lost 4 bases and the J gene lost 3 bases, with 17 bases spanning the gap. Germline loops: CDR1 SGHNT, CDR2 YYREEE (reference sequence). CDR3 in DNA: TGTGCCAGCAGCGTTAGTCCCGAGACTCGCTACGAGCAGTACTTC. Its protein product is CASSVSPETRYEQYF.

In its sample, this clonotype was seen a few times. The rearrangement joins TRBV11-2 to TRBJ1-4; D gene ambiguous. The CDR3 runs to 15 residues. V was cut by 5 bases and J by 8 bases, with 18 bases left in between. CDR1 and CDR2 from the germline V gene are SGHAT and FQNNGV. CDR3 in amino acids: CASSPPGSRGEKLFF. CDR3 sequence (DNA): TGTGCCAGCAGCCCACCGGGTTCTAGAGGGGAAAAACTGTTTTTT. Variable domain in full (rest from reference TRBV11-2 and TRBJ1-4): EAGVAQSPRYKIIEKRQSVAFWCNPISGHATLYWYQQILGQGPKLLIQFQNNGVVDDSQLPKDRFSAERLKGVDSTLKIQPAKLEDSAVYLCASSPPGSRGEKLFFGSGTQLSVL.

This clonotype turned up a few times. The CDR3 reads CSAAQSGYTF. The CDR3 DNA sequence: TGCAGTGCCGCACAATCTGGCTACACCTTC. V is TRBV20-1 and J is TRBJ1-2; D gene unclear. Germline V gene data show CDR1 as DFQATT and CDR2 as SNEGSKA (reference sequence). V dropped 6 bases and J dropped 7 bases, with 9 bases sitting between them. This CDR3 comprises 10 residues.

V usage is TRBV11-2 and J usage is TRBJ1-5, with D possibly being TRBD1 (6 bases). The CDR3 spans 14 residues. The V gene's germline CDR1 is SGHAT and CDR2 FQNNGV. Trimming took off 5 bases at V and 7 bases at J, with 15 bases between the two ends. The CDR3 bases are TGTGCCAGCAGCATTACCCAGGGGAACCAGCCCCAGCATTTT. This gives the protein CASSITQGNQPQHF.